This T cell receptor (beta chain) stems from a study of blood T cell repertoires in COVID-19. Across the study: The samples span acute and convalescent COVID-19 from the United States, Italy and Spain. PBMCs, B-cell-depleted T cells, or T cells were the source of the cDNA or gDNA that made up the material.

The CDR3 is made up of 13 amino acids. CDR1 ENHRY and CDR2 SYGVKD come from the germline V gene. V was trimmed by 6 bases and J by 0 bases, leaving 6 bases between them. Libraries were prepared by immunoSEQ multiplex PCR; TCRdb keeps only in-frame clonotypes and omits some of them. Of roughly 310,000 clones listed, more than 90% are singletons. The TCR originated in a man between 60 and 70 years old who had recovered from COVID-19. The sample consisted of PBMCs or T cells enriched from blood (not recorded which). V gene TRBV10-3 combines with J gene TRBJ2-1, with D unresolved. The CDR3 reads CAIRADSYNEQFF. DNA of the CDR3: TGTGCCATCAGGGCGGACTCCTACAATGAGCAGTTCTTC.